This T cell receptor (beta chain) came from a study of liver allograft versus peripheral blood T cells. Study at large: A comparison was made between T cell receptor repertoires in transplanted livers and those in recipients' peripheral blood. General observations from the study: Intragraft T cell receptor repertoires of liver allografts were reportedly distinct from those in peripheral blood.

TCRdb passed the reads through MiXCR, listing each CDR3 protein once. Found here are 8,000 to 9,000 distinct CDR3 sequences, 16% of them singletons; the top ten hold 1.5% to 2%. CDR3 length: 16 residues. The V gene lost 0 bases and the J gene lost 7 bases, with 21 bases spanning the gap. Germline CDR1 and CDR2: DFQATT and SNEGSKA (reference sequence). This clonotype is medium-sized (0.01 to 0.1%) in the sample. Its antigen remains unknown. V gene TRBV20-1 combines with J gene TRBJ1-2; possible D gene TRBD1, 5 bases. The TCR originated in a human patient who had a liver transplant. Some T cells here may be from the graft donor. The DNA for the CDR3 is TGCAGTGCTAGAGAACCCGGGGCAGATGGATTCCGTGGCTACACCTTC. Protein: CSAREPGADGFRGYTF.